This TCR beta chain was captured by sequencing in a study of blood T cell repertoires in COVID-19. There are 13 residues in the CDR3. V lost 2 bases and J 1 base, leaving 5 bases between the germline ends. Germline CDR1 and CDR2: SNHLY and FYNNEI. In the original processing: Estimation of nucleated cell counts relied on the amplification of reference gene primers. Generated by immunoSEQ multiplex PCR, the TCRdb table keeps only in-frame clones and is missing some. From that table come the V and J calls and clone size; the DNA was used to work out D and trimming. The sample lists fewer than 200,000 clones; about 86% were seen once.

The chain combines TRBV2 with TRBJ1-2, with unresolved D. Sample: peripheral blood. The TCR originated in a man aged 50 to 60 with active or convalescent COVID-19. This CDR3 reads CASSENSNYGYTF. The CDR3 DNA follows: TGTGCCAGCAGTGAAAACAGTAACTATGGCTACACCTTC.